Each of the 9 T cell receptor beta chains below was sequenced from the same sample in a study of blood T cell repertoires in COVID-19. Clones were read by immunoSEQ multiplex PCR, and TCRdb kept only the in-frame ones, dropping some. The sample lists roughly 200,000 clones; around 84% were seen once. Sequences were obtained from peripheral blood. Receptors originate from a man aged 35-49 years with active or convalescent COVID-19.

This sequence joins TRBV4-3 and TRBJ2-7; D possibly corresponds to TRBD1 (5 bases). V gave up 1 base and J gave up 2 bases, with 15 bases separating them. The CDR3 is made up of 16 amino acids. Germline CDR1 and CDR2: LGHNA and YSLEER. CDR3 DNA: TGCGCCAGCAGCCAAGGCGAAGGGGCTCGGGCCTACGAGCAGTACTTC. Encoded protein: CASSQGEGARAYEQYF.

V is TRBV4-3 and J is TRBJ1-1; no clear D. In germline, CDR1 is LGHNA, CDR2 YSLEER. The CDR3 totals 15 residues. V was clipped by 0 bases and J by 3 bases, with 11 bases between them. Here the CDR3 reads CASSQDLRADTEAFF. For the CDR3, the DNA is TGCGCCAGCAGCCAAGATCTGAGGGCCGACACTGAAGCTTTCTTT.

The gene calls are TRBV21-1 and TRBJ2-1; TRBD2, the table's D call, lacks a check against the DNA. TRBV21-1 is listed as a pseudogene. The CDR3 consists of 18 residues. The CDR3 is CASSKGWGGLAGVNEQFF. The DNA of the CDR3 is TGTGCCAGCAGCAAAGGTTGGGGTGGACTAGCGGGGGTTAATGAGCAGTTCTTC.

V gene TRBV7-2 combines with J gene TRBJ1-6, with D unclear. The CDR3 loop spans 12 amino acids. Deletions cut 1 base from V and 10 bases from J, with 5 bases between. Looked up from germline, CDR1 is SGHTA and CDR2 is FQGNSA. The CDR3 loop reads CASSLVSSPLHF. The CDR3 DNA reads TGTGCCAGCAGCTTAGTAAGCTCACCCCTCCACTTT.

This chain joins TRBV5-8 and TRBJ1-5, with TRBD1 as a possible D gene (6 bases). The CDR3 length is 15 residues. V was clipped by 3 bases and J by 5 bases, with 15 bases between them. Germline CDR1 is SGHTS and CDR2 is YDEGEE. The CDR3 DNA reads as TGTGCCAGCAGCTCACAGGGAGCTCTCTATCAGCCCCAGCATTTT. The encoded protein is CASSSQGALYQPQHF.

The gene calls are TRBV9 and TRBJ1-2, with 7 positions matching TRBD1. After removal of 0 bases from V and 3 bases from J, the junction contained 8 bases not matched to a gene. This CDR3 has 16 residues. CDR1 and CDR2 from the germline V gene are SGDLS and YYNGEE. The CDR3 bases are TGTGCCAGCAGCGTAGCTACAGGGGTTACGGACTATGGCTACACCTTC. Translation: CASSVATGVTDYGYTF.

The V and J genes are TRBV11-2 and TRBJ1-6, with 7 bases fitting TRBD1. Trimming cost V 4 bases and J 0 bases; bases outside gene matches: 9. CDR3 length: 18 amino acids. CDR1 is SGHAT and CDR2 is FQNNGV in the germline V gene. CDR3 in amino acids: CASSSRTGGSSYNSPLHF. CDR3 in DNA: TGTGCCAGCAGCTCTCGGACAGGAGGGAGCTCCTATAATTCACCCCTCCACTTT.

The chain combines TRBV5-4 with TRBJ2-6, with D perhaps TRBD2 (5 bases). The CDR3 runs 15 residues. CDR1 SGHNT and CDR2 YYREEE come from the germline V gene (reference sequence). The V and J ends lost 2 bases and 1 base respectively, with 7 bases between them. The CDR3: CASSFSDSGANVLTF. DNA for the CDR3: TGTGCCAGCAGCTTTAGCGATTCTGGGGCCAACGTCCTGACTTTC.

This clone was recorded a few times. The rearrangement joins TRBV10-3 to TRBJ2-1; unclear D gene. The CDR3 has 15 amino acids. Germline V gene lookup returns CDR1 ENHRY and CDR2 SYGVKD. V dropped 2 bases and J dropped 6 bases, with 14 bases sitting between them. The CDR3 region is CAISERSTTRNEQFF. The CDR3 DNA reads TGTGCCATCAGTGAGAGATCTACCACTCGCAATGAGCAGTTCTTC.